The entry that follows covers one TCR beta chain sequence. Unmatched junction bases numbered 7, after V lost 1 base and J lost 5 bases. The CDR3 is 15 amino acids. CDR1 is SGHVS and CDR2 is FNYEAQ in the germline V gene. The participants were between roughly 18 and 100 years old and came from under 25 US areas. Two negative PCRs, clearance, or symptom resolution were required of recovered Cohort 3 donors. The data were obtained in a study of blood T cell repertoires in COVID-19. How the authors handled the data: Cell counts per sample came from amplifying reference gene primers. Sequencing used immunoSEQ multiplex PCR; TCRdb keeps in-frame clones, though not all of them. V and J calls and clone size are those listed in that table; D and trimming were worked out from the DNA. Of just over 300,000 clones listed, 80% to 90% were seen once; the top ten hold 2.2%.

The TCR was taken from a man aged 25 to 40 who had recovered from COVID-19. V and J are TRBV7-6 and TRBJ2-5; TRBD2 matches at 7 bases. Sequencing used PBMCs or T cells enriched from blood (not recorded which). The DNA for the CDR3 is TGTGCCAGCAGCTTAGTTGGGACTATTGGGGAGACCCAGTACTTC. Translation: CASSLVGTIGETQYF.